This T cell receptor (beta chain) was captured by sequencing in a study of blood T cell repertoires in COVID-19. Study in general: COVID-19 samples from acute and convalescent phases originated in the United States, Italy and Spain. From T cells, B-cell-depleted T cells, or PBMCs came the material, which was cDNA or gDNA.

In the original processing: Scientists estimated how many nucleated cells there were by amplifying reference gene primers. Repertoires were generated with immunoSEQ multiplex PCR, while TCRdb's copy carries only in-frame clones and drops some. V, J and clone size derive from that table, while D and trimming were established from the DNA sequence. The repertoire includes about 26,000 clones, roughly nine tenths of them detected once, and roughly 7.2% sits in the top ten. The V gene end was trimmed by 4 bases and the J gene end by 7 bases; junction bases not matched to a gene: 7. Germline V gives CDR1 SGHVS, CDR2 FQNEAQ. This CDR3 contains 15 residues.

This TCR derives from a human donor in a cohort sampled during active COVID-19. Material: peripheral blood. The chain links TRBV7-8 to TRBJ1-4, with TRBD1 matching over 9 bases. The CDR3 DNA sequence: TGTGCCAGCAGCTCACAGGGGGCGCGGACTGAAAAACTGTTTTTT. Translated: CASSSQGARTEKLFF.